According to its frequency, the clone carrying this T cell receptor beta chain is medium-sized. The antigen is undetermined. The germline gives CDR1 ENHRY, CDR2 SYGVKD. CDR3 size: 12 residues. No DNA sequence was recorded. TCRdb's table, derived via immunoSEQ multiplex PCR, lists solely in-frame clones and lacks some. The listing records 7,500 to 10,000 clones. The data belong to a study of synovial regulatory T cells in juvenile arthritis. Across the whole study: One patient received methotrexate plus infliximab; one lacked treatment information.

Study-level findings and limits: Across patients, iaTreg TCR repertoires were mostly private, partly shared with synovial Teff and blood CPL.

Donors were about a dozen juvenile idiopathic arthritis patients with active disease. Median age around 12 years (about 2.3-22.9); median disease duration 7 years (0.2-19.1). This chain uses TRBV10-3 with TRBJ1-4; TCRdb's D call, TRBD1, is unchecked because there is no DNA. Sequenced sample: Treg cells from blood. Subset: remaining (HLA-DR-negative) circulating blood Treg cells. This receptor was obtained from a donor younger than 30 with juvenile idiopathic arthritis. CDR3 loop: CAIGTGGEKLFF.